This record concerns one T cell receptor beta chain sequence. What it binds is unknown. Study processing details: ImmunoSEQ gave junction-only sequences without quality scores, so filtering differed. Method: immunoSEQ multiplex PCR; TCRdb's copy keeps in-frame clones and lacks some. For V, J and clone size, that table is used; D and trimming come from the DNA. The sample has roughly 1,500,000 clones, 95% to 99% seen once. These data are taken from a study of shared clonotypes between healthy human individuals. Study-level information: There were three CD4 naive, three CD4 memory, two CD8 naive and one CD8 memory plates per donor. Overall study findings and caveats: Clonotypes not shared had lower generation probabilities than those common to all four donors. There were few donors, and this limited the genetic and exposure-history diversity represented.

Between the trimmed V and J ends, which lost 0 bases and 6 bases, there was a span of 8 bases. The CDR3 runs 13 residues. Germline V gene data show CDR1 as MGHDK and CDR2 as SYGVNS. Sequencing input: naive CD4+ T cells sorted from blood. The subset here: CD45RA+ positively selected. The V call is TRBV25-1, the J call TRBJ1-2; D gene uncertain. The source of this sequence is a young man in good health. The CDR3 DNA is TGTGCCAGCAGTGAATATATCAAGGATGGCTACACCTTC. It is translated as CASSEYIKDGYTF.